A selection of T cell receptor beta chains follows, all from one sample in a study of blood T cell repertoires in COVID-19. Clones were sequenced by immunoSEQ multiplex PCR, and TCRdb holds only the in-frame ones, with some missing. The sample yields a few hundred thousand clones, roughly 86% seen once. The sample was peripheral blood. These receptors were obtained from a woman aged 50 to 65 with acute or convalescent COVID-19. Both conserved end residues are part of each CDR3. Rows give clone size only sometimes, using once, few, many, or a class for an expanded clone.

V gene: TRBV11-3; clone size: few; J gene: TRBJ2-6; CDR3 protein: CASSRRTGGPGANVLTF
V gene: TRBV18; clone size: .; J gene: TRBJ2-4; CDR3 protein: CASSLSGGLAKNIQYF
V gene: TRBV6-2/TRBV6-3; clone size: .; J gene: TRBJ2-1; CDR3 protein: CASSYGTLTYNEQFF
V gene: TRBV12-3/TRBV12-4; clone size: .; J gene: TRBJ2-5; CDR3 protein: CASTPLAGETQYF
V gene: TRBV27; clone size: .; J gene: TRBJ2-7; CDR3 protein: CASSLWLAGGSYEQYF
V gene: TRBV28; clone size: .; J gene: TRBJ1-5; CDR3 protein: CASSGETGYSNQPQHF
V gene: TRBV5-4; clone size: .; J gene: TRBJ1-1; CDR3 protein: CASSFADRGRTEAFF
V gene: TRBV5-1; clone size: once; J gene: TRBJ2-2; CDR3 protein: CASSLLAGRDTGELFF
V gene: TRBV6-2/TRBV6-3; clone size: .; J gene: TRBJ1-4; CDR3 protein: CASSPLGGINEKLFF
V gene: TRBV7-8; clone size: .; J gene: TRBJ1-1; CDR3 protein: CASSLDAGGTEAFF
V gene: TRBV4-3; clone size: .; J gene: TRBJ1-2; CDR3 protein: CASSQAGGDRYSYTF
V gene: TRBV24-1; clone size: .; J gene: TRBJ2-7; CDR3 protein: CATSQGQRSYEQYF
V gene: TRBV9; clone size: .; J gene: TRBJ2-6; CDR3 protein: CASSVEGGTPNSGANVLTF
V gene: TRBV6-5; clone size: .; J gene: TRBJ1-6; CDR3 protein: CASSEDRGSPLHF
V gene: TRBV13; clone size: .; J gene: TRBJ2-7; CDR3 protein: CASSARTTSYEQYF
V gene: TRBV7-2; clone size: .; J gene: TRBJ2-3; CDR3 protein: CASSSRGWTSGGSTDTQYF
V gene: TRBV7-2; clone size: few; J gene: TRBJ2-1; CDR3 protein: CASSSGLAGVNEQFF
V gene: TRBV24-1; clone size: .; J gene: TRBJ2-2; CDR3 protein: CATSELTTGVDTGELFF
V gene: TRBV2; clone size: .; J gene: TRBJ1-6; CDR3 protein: CASRPRTDANSPLHF
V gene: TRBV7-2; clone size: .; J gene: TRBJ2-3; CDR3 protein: CASSVLAGVTDTQYF
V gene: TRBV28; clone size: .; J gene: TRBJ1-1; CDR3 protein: CASSSPDRNTEAFF
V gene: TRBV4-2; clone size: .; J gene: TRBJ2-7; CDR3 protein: CASSQDFFELPEQYF
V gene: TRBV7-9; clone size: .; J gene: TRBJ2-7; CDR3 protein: CASSHDVAQGMDEQYF
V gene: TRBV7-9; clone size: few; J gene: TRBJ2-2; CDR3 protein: CASSPTSGNTGELFF
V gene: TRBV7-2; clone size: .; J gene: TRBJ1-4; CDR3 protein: CASSARQGEGEKLFF
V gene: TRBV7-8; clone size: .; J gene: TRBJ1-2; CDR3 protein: CASSLDPAGRNYGYTF
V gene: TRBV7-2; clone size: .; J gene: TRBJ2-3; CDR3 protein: CASSLALAVGTDTQYF
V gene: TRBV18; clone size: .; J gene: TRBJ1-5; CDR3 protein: CASSPPIFSGDNQPQHF
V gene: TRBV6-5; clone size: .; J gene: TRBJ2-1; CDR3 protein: CASKSGRSSYNEQFF
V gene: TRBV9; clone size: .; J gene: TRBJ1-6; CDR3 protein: CASSSLEVKTPLHF
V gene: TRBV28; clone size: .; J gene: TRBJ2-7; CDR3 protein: CASGRPGGSYEQYF
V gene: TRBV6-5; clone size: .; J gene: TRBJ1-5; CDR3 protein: CASSLTGGSNQPQHF
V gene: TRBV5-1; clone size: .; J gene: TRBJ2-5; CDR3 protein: CASSKTDQETQYF
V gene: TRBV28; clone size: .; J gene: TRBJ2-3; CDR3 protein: CASRTSGSGEDTQYF
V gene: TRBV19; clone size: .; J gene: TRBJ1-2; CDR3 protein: CASSTGILYGYTF
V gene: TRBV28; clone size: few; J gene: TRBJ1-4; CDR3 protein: CASSTLGQFNEKLFF
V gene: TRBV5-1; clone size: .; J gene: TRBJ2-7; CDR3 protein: CASSPSWTSGRQQYF
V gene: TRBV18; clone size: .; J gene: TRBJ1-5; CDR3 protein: CASSPGGLQPQHF
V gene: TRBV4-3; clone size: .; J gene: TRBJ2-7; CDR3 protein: CASSPSGGYEQYF
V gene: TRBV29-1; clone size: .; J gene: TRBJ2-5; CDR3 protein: CSVEDQGETQYF
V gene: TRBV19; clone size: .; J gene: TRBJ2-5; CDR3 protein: CASPGGTLEETQYF
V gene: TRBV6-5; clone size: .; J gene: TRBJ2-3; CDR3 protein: CASSYGRGATDTQYF
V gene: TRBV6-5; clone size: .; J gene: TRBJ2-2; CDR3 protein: CASRIFRGGAGELFF
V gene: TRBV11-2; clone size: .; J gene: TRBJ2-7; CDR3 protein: CASSLEWTSGDSYEQYF
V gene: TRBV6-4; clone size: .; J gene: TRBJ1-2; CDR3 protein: CASSDWNREVHYGYTF